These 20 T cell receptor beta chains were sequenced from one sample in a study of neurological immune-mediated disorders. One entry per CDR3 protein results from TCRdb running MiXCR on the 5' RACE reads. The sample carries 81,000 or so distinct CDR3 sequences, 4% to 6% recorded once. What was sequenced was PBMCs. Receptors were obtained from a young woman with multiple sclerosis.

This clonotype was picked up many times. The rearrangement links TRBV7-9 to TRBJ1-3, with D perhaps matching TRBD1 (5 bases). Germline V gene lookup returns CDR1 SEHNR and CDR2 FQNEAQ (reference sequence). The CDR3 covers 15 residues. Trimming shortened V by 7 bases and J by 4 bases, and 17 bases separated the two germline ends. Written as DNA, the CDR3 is TGTGCCAGCACCCTATTTGGGGGAGGAGGAAACACCATATATTTT. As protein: CASTLFGGGGNTIYF.

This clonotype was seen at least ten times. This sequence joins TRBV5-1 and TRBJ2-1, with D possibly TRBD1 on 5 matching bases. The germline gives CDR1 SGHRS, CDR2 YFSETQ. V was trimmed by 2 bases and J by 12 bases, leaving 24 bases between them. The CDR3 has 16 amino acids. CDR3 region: CASSLYRMQETTWQFF. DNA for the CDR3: TGCGCCAGCAGCTTATACAGGATGCAGGAAACAACTTGGCAGTTCTTC.

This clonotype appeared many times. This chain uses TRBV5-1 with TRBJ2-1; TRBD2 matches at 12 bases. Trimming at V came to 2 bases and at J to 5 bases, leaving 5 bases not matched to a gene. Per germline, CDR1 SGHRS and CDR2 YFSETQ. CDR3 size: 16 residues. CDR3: CASSFARLAGDNEQFF. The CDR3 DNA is TGCGCCAGCAGCTTCGCCCGACTAGCGGGAGACAATGAGCAGTTCTTC.

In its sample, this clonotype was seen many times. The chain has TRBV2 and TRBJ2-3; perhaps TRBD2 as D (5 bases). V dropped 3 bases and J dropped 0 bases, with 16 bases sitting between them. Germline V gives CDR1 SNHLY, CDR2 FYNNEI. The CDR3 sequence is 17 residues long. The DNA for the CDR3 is TGTGCCAGCAGTGATTTAGTAGGAGAGGGTAGCACAGATACGCAGTATTTT. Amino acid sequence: CASSDLVGEGSTDTQYF.

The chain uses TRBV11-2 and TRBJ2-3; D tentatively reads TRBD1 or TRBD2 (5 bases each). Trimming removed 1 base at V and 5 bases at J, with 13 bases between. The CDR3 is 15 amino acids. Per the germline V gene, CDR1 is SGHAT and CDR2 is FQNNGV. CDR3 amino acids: CASSLVGTRGDTQYF. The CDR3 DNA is TGTGCCAGCAGCTTAGTGGGGACCCGGGGAGATACGCAGTATTTT.

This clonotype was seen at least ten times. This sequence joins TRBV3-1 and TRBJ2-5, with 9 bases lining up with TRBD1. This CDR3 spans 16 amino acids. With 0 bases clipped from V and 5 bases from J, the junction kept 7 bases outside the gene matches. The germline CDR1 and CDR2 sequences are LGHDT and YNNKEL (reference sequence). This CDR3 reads CASSQEAGQGWETQYF. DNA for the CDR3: TGTGCCAGCAGCCAAGAGGCGGGACAGGGATGGGAGACCCAGTACTTC.

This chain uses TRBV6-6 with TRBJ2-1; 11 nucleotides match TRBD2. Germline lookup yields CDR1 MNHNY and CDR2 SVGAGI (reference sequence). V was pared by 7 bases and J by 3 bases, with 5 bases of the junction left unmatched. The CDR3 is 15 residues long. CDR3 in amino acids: CASISLAGDYNEQFF. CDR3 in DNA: TGTGCCAGCATCTCACTAGCGGGAGACTACAATGAGCAGTTCTTC.

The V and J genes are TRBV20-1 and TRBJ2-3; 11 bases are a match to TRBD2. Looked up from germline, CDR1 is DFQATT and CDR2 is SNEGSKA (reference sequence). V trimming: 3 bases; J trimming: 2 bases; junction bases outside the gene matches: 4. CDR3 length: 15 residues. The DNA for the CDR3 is TGCAGTGCTAGTGTTAGCGGGAGGGACACAGATACGCAGTATTTT. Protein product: CSASVSGRDTDTQYF.

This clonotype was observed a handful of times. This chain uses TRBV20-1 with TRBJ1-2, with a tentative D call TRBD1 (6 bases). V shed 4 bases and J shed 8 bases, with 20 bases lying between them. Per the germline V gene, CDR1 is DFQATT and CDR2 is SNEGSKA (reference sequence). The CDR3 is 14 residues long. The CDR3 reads CSANYGGAAGGYTF. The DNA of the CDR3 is TGCAGTGCTAATTACGGGGGCGCGGCAGGCGGCTACACCTTC.

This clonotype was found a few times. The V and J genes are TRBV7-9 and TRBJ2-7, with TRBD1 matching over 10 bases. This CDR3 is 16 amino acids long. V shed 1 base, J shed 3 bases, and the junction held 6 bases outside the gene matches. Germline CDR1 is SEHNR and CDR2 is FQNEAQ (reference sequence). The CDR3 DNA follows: TGTGCCAGCAGCTTAGGGTGGGGGACAGGGGTCTACGAGCAGTACTTC. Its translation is CASSLGWGTGVYEQYF.

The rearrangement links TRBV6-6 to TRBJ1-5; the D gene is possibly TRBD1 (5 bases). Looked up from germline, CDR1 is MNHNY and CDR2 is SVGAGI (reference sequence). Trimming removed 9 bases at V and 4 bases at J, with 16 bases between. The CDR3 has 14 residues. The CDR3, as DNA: TGTGCCAGTTACCCCATGGGGGGAAATCAGCCCCAGCATTTT. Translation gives CASYPMGGNQPQHF.

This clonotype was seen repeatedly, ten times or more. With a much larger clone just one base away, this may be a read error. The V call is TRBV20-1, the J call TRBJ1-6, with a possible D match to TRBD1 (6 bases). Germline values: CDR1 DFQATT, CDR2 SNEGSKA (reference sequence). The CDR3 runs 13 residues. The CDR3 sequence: CSARETGGPPLNF. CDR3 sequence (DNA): TGCAGTGCTAGAGAGACAGGAGGGCCACCCCTCAACTTT.

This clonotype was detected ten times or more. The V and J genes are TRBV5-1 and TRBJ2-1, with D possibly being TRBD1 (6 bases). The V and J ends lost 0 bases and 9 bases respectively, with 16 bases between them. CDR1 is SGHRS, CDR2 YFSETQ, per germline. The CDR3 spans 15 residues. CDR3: CASSLVPGASGEQFF. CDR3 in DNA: TGCGCCAGCAGCTTGGTGCCAGGGGCAAGCGGTGAGCAGTTCTTC. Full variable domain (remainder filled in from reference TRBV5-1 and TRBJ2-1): KAGVTQTPRYLIKTRGQQVTLSCSPISGHRSVSWYQQTPGQGLQFLFEYFSETQRNKGNFPGRFSGRQFSNSRSEMNVSTLELGDSALYLCASSLVPGASGEQFFGPGTRLTVL.

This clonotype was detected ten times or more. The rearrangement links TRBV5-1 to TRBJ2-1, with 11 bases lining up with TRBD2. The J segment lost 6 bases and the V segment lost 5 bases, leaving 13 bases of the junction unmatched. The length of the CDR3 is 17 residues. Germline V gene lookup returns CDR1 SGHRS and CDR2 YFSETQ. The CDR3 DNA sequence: TGCGCCAGCAGAAAATCCACCACTAGCGGGGGTGGCAATGAGCAGTTCTTC. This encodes CASRKSTTSGGGNEQFF. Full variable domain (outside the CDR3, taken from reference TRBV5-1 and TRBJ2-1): KAGVTQTPRYLIKTRGQQVTLSCSPISGHRSVSWYQQTPGQGLQFLFEYFSETQRNKGNFPGRFSGRQFSNSRSEMNVSTLELGDSALYLCASRKSTTSGGGNEQFFGPGTRLTVL.

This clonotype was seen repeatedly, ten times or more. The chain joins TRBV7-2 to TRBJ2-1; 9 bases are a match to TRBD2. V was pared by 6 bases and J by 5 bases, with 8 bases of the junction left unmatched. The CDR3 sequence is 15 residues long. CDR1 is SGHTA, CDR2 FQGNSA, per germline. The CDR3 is CASRPGTSNHNEQFF. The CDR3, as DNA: TGTGCCAGCAGACCCGGGACTAGCAACCACAATGAGCAGTTCTTC.

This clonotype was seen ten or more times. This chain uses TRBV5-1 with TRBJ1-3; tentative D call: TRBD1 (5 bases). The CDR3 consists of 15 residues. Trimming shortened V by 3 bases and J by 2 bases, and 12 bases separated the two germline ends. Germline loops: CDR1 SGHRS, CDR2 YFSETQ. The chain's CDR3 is CASSYGGDPGNTIYF. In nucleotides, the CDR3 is TGCGCCAGCAGCTACGGGGGAGACCCTGGAAACACCATATATTTT.

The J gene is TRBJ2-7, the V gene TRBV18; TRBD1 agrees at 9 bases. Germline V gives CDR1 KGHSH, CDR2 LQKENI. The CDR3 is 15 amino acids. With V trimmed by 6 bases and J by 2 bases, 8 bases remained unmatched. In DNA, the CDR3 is TGTGCCAGCTCCATTCGGACAGGGGAACCCTACGAGCAGTACTTC. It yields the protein CASSIRTGEPYEQYF.

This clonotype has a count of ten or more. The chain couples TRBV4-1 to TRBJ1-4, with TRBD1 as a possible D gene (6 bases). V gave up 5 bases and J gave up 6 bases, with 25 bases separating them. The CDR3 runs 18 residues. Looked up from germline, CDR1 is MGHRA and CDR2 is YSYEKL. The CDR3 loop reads CASSYKTGRGATYEKLFF. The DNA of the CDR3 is TGCGCCAGCAGCTATAAAACGGGCCGGGGGGCGACTTATGAAAAACTGTTTTTT.

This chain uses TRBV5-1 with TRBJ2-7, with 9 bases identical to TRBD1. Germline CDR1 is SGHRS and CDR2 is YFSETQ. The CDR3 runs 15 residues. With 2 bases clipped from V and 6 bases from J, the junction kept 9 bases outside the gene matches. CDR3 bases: TGCGCCAGCAGCTTACGGGACAGGGAGGGGGCCGAGCAGTACTTC. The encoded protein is CASSLRDREGAEQYF.

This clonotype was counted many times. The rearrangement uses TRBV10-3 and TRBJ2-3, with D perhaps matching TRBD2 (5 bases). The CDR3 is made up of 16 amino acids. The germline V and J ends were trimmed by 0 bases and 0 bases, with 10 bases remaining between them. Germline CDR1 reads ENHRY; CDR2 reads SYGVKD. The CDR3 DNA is TGTGCCATCAGTGAGTCGTTCGGGGAGAGCACAGATACGCAGTATTTT. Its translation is CAISESFGESTDTQYF.